This entry describes one T cell receptor (beta chain). Many counts were recorded for this clonotype. No cognate antigen has been identified for it. Base qualities are not provided; no much larger clone lies one nucleotide away. Stable Graves' hyperthyroidism was defined as no progression to ophthalmopathy during 18 months of follow-up. Hyperthyroidism patients were newly diagnosed, with disease duration under 2 months, and aged 18 to 65 years. Exclusion was applied to patients with uncontrolled infections, other autoimmune diseases, pregnancy or lactation. Diagnoses were based on clinical symptoms, serum thyroxine and TRAb, thyroid ultrasound and orbital computed tomography. Total RNA was extracted with Trizol reagent, and quality was checked on an Agilent 2100 Bioanalyzer. The data belong to a study of T cells in Graves' hyperthyroidism and ophthalmopathy (dated by TCRdb to between 2019 and 2020). About the full investigation: To identify TCR V-J signatures that set the groups apart, the researchers used a discovery cohort of more than 95 patients, made up of some 41 with Graves' ophthalmopathy and 57 with stable Graves' hyperthyroidism. TCR Vbeta CDR3 sequencing of approximately 140 peripheral blood samples (roughly 43 ophthalmopathy, some 75 hyperthyroidism and approximately 17 progressor patients) is reported in the paper. The 90 to 100 discovery patients were randomly split 7:3 into training and test sets. Once sampling was done, hyperthyroidism patients were given methimazole at a starting dose of 30 mg daily, whereas ophthalmopathy patients were given high-dose intravenous methylprednisolone. The study also compared thyroid tissue and blood T-cell repertoires from several Graves' hyperthyroidism patients. Whether ophthalmopathy could be predicted prospectively was tested in an independent validation cohort made up of approximately 19 hyperthyroidism patients plus 17 patients who later progressed to ophthalmopathy. On the study overall, not on this receptor specifically: Sample size was not statistically predetermined, and investigators were not blinded to group allocation. In validation, progression to ophthalmopathy was predicted by the model with roughly 71% sensitivity and 72% to 80% specificity, a median of approximately 6.5 months before onset. Most expanded thyroid clonotypes (frequency above 0.001) were also detected in blood, a finding suggesting that blood repertoires may reflect thyroid immune responses. A model built on a 13 V-J signature distinguished ophthalmopathy from stable hyperthyroidism, reaching 85% to 90% sensitivity and 81.08% specificity in cross-validation and 80%/75% in testing.

CDR3 length: 14 amino acids, cysteine to phenylalanine. Of all the DNA, just the CDR3 is kept, 42 bases in frame from base 1. Trimming removed 3 bases from V and 2 bases from J, leaving 10 bases between the germline ends. Looking up the germline V gene yields CDR1 KGHDR and CDR2 SFDVKD. The TCR beta CDR3 regions were amplified from RNA transcripts. The first round of RT-PCR for the TCR CDR3 was performed with the HTBI primer set and the Qiagen OneStep RT-PCR kit. Libraries were constructed in a second round of multiplex PCR, after which size selection and purification were performed. Paired-end sequencing of the libraries was performed with 100 bp reads on an Illumina HiSeq2000. Processing in the source paper ran as follows. SOAPnuke was used to process the raw data, removing reads that contained adapters or uncalled bases, had a mean Phred below 15, or lacked an exact match to the constant primer or identifier. High-quality paired reads were merged using COPE v1.2.5, and each unique nucleotide sequence was defined as a clonotype. MiTCR v1.1 was used to align clonotypes to the IMGT TRBV, TRBD and TRBJ reference segments. The analysis included only V-J combinations with a frequency above 0.0001, which together covered roughly 99% of the repertoires. The TCS score was defined as the ratio of F50 (clonal expansion) to E x V (chaos), calculated using BLOSUM62-based TCRdist between CDR3 peptides within each V-J. Welch's t-statistics and random forest reduced roughly 540 V-J features to 10 to 15, which were used in a naive Bayes classifier (R e1071). The public reads were reanalyzed by TCRdb: fastp trimming at Q25, MiXCR alignment, in-frame beta chains only. When rows share a CDR3 protein, they turn into one entry using the most common DNA and genes. TCRdb, not the original authors, processed these V and J calls. The sample includes a few hundred thousand distinct CDR3 sequences, with around 42% observed a single time. About 8.2% of the sample is in the top ten clones.

The clonotype comes from a woman under 30 with Graves' hyperthyroidism. Donor details come from another sample of the same person, matched by shared clones. Input material: peripheral blood or thyroid tissue (not recorded which). The chain is encoded by TRBV24-1 joined to TRBJ2-7; TRBD1 could be the D gene, as 6 bases match. The CDR3 corresponds to CATSDPQGTYEQYF. The DNA sequence is given as TGTGCCACCAGTGATCCCCAGGGGACCTACGAGCAGTACTTC.